This T cell receptor beta chain is drawn from a study of T cell changes during pregnancy in multiple sclerosis. Only in-frame clones appear in the TCRdb table, and some are missing; sequencing was by immunoSEQ multiplex PCR. The sample yields over 90,000 clones, 90% seen once. Germline V CDR1 and CDR2: SEHNR, FQNEAQ (reference sequence). This CDR3 contains 16 residues. Trimming stripped 5 bases from V and 4 bases from J, with 20 bases between. The TCR sequence derives from a female donor in good health, enrolled as a control in a pregnancy study. The sample in question was peripheral blood, obtained in the second trimester of pregnancy. V usage is TRBV7-9 and J usage is TRBJ1-2; a possible D gene is TRBD1 (6 bases). In DNA form, the CDR3 reads TGTGCCAGCAGCCCCGCGGGGGGGGCGGGTAGCTATGGCTACACCTTC. This translates into CASSPAGGAGSYGYTF.